This T cell receptor (beta chain) was sequenced for a study of blood T cell repertoires in COVID-19. Background on the study: Some COVID-19 samples were acute and others convalescent; all came from the United States, Italy and Spain.

Profiling relied on immunoSEQ multiplex PCR, and the TCRdb table lists in-frame clones only, not all of them. Counted here are 200,000 to 250,000 clones, roughly 80% occurring once; the ten biggest clones make up roughly a tenth. Seattle patients were enrolled during active infection and followed longitudinally. CDR1 and CDR2 from the germline V gene are MDHEN and SYDVKM. CDR3 size: 13 residues. Trimming cost V 6 bases and J 6 bases, with 14 bases left between them. The chain carries TRBV28 and TRBJ1-1; D remains unclear. Sequenced input: peripheral blood. This clonotype was sampled from a woman older than 75 with COVID-19, enrolled during active disease. The CDR3 bases are TGTGCCAGCAGCGGGAGTGGGGTCCCTGAAGCTTTCTTT. Amino acid sequence: CASSGSGVPEAFF.